This T cell receptor (beta chain) originates from a study of T cells in Graves' hyperthyroidism and ophthalmopathy. Study background: Pretreatment peripheral blood was obtained at initial diagnosis. Study-wide findings and caveats: Most expanded thyroid clonotypes above 0.001 also appeared in blood. By a 13 V-J model, ophthalmopathy was set apart from stable hyperthyroidism.

This clonotype has only a few counts. Its antigen is not identified. RNA transcripts gave rise to amplified TCR beta CDR3 regions. First-round RT-PCR targeting the TCR CDR3 was performed with the HTBI primer set. Each CDR3 protein gets one entry after TCRdb re-called the multiplex PCR reads with MiXCR. The table lists about 290,000 distinct CDR3 sequences, 12% to 15% of them singletons, with around 8% in the top ten. Lactation, pregnancy, other autoimmune disease or uncontrolled infection excluded patients. The receptor was derived from a woman between 35 and 50 years old with Graves' hyperthyroidism. The sequencing input was blood.

CDR3 protein: CASSIGDRDMKRGYTF. The DNA of the CDR3 is TGCGCCAGCAGCATAGGAGACCGGGACATGAAGCGGGGCTACACCTTC. The chain combines TRBV5-1 with TRBJ1-2; D may be TRBD1 (6 bases). Trimming stripped 4 bases from V and 8 bases from J, with 24 bases between. The CDR3 is 16 residues long. CDR1 and CDR2 (germline): SGHRS, YFSETQ. Based on the CDR3 plus reference TRBV5-1 and TRBJ1-2, the full variable domain is KAGVTQTPRYLIKTRGQQVTLSCSPISGHRSVSWYQQTPGQGLQFLFEYFSETQRNKGNFPGRFSGRQFSNSRSEMNVSTLELGDSALYLCASSIGDRDMKRGYTFGSGTRLTVV.